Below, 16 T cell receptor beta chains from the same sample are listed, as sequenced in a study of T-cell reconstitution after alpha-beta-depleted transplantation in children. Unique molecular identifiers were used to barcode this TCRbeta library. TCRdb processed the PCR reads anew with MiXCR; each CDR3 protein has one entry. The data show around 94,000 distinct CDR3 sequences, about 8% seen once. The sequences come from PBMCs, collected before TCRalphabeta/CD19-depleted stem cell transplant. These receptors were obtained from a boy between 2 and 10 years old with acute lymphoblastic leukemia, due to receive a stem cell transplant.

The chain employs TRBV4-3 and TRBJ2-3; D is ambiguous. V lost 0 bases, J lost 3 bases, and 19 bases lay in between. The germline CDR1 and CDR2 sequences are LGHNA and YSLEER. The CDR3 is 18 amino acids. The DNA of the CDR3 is TGCGCCAGCAGCCAAGAGAAGCTTGAATTGTTTGGGACAGATACGCAGTATTTT. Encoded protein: CASSQEKLELFGTDTQYF.

The CDR3 protein is CATSEEGLQPQHF. The DNA of the CDR3 is TGTGCCACCAGTGAAGAGGGGCTCCAGCCCCAGCATTTT. The V call is TRBV24-1, the J call TRBJ1-5; maybe TRBD1 (5 bases). The CDR3 runs 13 residues. With 4 bases removed from V and 7 bases from J, the gap between germline ends came to 10 bases. Germline V gene sequence: CDR1 KGHDR, CDR2 SFDVKD.

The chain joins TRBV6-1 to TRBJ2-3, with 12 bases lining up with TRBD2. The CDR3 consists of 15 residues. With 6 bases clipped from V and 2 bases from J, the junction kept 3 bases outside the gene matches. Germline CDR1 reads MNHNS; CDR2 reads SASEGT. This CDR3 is CASRASGGDTDTQYF. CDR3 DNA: TGTGCCAGCAGGGCTAGCGGGGGGGACACAGATACGCAGTATTTT.

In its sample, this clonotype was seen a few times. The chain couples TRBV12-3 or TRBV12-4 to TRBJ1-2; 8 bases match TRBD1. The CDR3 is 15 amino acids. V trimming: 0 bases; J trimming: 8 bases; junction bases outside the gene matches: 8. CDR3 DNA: TGTGCCAGCAGTTTAGCGGCCCAGGGGGCTAAGGGCTACACCTTC. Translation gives CASSLAAQGAKGYTF.

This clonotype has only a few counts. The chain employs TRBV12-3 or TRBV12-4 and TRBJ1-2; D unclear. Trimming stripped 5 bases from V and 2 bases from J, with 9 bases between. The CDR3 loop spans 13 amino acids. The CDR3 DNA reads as TGTGCCAGCAGTCCCGGACCCAACTATGGCTACACCTTC. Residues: CASSPGPNYGYTF.

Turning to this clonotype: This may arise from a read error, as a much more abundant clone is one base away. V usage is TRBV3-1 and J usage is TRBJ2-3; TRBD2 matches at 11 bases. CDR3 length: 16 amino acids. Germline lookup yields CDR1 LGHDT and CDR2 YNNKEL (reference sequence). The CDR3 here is CASCQELLAGGTTQYF. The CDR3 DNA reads TGTGCCAGCTGCCAAGAGTTGCTAGCGGGGGGTACGACGCAGTATTTT.

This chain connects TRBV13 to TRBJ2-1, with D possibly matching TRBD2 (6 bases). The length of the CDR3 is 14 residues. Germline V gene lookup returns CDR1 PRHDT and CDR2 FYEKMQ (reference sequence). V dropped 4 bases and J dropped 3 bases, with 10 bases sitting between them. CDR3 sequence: CASSSGGYYNEQFF. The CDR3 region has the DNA TGTGCCAGCAGCTCCGGGGGATACTACAATGAGCAGTTCTTC.

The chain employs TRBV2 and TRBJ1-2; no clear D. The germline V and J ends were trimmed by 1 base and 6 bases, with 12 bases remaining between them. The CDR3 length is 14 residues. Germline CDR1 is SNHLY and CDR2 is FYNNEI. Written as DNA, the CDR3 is TGTGCCAGCAGTGAAGACGCGGGCTGGGATGGCTACACCTTC. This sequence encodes CASSEDAGWDGYTF.

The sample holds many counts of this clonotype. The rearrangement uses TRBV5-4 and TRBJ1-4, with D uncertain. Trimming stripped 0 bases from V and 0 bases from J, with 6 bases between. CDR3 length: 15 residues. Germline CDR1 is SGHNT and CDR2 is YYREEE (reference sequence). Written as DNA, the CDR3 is TGTGCCAGCAGCTTGGGGCCCGCAACTAATGAAAAACTGTTTTTT. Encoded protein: CASSLGPATNEKLFF.

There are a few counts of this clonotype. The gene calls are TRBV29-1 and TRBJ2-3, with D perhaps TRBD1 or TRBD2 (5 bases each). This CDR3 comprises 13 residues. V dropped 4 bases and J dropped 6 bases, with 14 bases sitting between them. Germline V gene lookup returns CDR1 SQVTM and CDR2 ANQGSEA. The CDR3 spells CSVVHGASDTQYF. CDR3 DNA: TGCAGCGTTGTTCACGGGGCCTCCGATACGCAGTATTTT.

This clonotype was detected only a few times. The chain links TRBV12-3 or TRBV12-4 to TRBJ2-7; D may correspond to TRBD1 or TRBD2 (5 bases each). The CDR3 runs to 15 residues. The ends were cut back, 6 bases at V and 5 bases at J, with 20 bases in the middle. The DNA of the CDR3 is TGTGCCAGCAGCTCCTTGAGGGGCCTCATCGACGAGCAGTACTTC. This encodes CASSSLRGLIDEQYF.

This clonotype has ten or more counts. The CDR3: CASSLQGINEKLFF. DNA for the CDR3: TGTGCCAGCAGCCTACAGGGGATTAATGAAAAACTGTTTTTT. The rearrangement uses TRBV2 and TRBJ1-4, with 7 bases lining up with TRBD1. Trimming took 6 bases from V and 4 from J; bases not matched to a gene: 5. The CDR3 has 14 amino acids. The germline gives CDR1 SNHLY, CDR2 FYNNEI.

CDR3 in amino acids: CASSSGGGPGELFF. CDR3 in DNA: TGCGCCAGCAGCTCCGGGGGGGGCCCCGGGGAGCTGTTTTTT. The chain has TRBV5-1 and TRBJ2-2, with 8 bases lining up with TRBD2. The CDR3 is 14 amino acids. After removal of 3 bases from V and 6 bases from J, the junction contained 4 bases not matched to a gene. CDR1 and CDR2 from the germline V gene are SGHRS and YFSETQ.

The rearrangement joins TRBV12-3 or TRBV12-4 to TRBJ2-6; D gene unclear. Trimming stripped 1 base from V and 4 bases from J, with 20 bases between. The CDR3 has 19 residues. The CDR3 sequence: CASSLDNGVRTTGANVLTF. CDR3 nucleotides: TGTGCCAGCAGTTTAGACAATGGTGTCAGGACGACCGGGGCCAACGTCCTGACTTTC.

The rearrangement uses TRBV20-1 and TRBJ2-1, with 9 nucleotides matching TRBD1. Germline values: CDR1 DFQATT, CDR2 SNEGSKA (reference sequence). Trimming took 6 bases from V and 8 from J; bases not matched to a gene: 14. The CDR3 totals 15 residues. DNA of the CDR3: TGCAGTGCGTACGTCCTCGGACAGGGGAGGGATGAGCAGTTCTTC. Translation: CSAYVLGQGRDEQFF.

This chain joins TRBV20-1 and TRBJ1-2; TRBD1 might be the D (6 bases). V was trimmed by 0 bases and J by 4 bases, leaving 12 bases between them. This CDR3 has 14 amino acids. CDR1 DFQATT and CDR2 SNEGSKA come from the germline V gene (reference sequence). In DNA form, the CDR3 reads TGCAGTGCTAGAGATACGGCCAGGGGCTATGGCTACACCTTC. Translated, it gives CSARDTARGYGYTF.